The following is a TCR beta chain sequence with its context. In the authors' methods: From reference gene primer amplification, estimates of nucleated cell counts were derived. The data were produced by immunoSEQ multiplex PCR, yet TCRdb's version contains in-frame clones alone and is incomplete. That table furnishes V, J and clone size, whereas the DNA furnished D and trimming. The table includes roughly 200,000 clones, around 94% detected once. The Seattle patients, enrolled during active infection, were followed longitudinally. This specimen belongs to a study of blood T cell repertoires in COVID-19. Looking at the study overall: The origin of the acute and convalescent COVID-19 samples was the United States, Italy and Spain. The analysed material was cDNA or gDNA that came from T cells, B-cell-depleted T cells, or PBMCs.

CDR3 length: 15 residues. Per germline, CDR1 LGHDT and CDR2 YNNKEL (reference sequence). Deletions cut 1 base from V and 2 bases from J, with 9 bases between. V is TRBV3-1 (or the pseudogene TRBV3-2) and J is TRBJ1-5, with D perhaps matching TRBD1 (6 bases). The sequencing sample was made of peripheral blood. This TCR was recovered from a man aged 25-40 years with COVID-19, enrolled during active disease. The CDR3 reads CASSQGAGGNQPQHF. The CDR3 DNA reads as TGTGCCAGCAGCCAAGGGGCAGGGGGCAATCAGCCCCAGCATTTT.